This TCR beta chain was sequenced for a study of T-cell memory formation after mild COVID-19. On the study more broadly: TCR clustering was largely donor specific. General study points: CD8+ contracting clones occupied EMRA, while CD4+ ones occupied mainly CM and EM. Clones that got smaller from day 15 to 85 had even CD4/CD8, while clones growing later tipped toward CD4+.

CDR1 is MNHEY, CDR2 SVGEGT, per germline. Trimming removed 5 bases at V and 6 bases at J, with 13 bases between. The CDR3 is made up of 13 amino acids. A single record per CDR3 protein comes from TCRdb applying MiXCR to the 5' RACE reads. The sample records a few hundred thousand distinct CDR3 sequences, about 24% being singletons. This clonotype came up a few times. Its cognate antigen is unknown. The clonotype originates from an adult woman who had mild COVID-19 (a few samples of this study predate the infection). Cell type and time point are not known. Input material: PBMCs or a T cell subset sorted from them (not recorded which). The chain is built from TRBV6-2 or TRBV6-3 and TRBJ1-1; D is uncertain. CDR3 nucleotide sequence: TGTGCCAGCAGTCACAATCCGGACTCTGAAGCTTTCTTT. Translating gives CASSHNPDSEAFF.